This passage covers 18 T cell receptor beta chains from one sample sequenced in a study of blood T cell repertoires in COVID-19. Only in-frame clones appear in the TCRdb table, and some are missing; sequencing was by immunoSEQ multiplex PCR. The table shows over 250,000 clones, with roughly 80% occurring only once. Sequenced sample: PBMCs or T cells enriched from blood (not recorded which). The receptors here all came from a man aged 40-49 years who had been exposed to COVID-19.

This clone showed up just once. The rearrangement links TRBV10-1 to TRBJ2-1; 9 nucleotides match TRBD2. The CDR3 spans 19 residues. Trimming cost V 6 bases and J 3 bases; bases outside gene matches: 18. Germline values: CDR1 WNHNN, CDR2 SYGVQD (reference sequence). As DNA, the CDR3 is TGCGCCAGCAGGAGGGCACGGCGGGAGGGCCCTCTTTACTACAATGAGCAGTTCTTC. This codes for CASRRARREGPLYYNEQFF.

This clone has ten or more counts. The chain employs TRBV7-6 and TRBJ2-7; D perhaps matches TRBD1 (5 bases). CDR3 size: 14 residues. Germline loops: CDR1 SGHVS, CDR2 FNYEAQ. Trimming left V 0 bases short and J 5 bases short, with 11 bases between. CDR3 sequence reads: CASSLALGLDEQYF. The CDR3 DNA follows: TGTGCCAGCAGCTTAGCTTTGGGGCTGGACGAGCAGTACTTC.

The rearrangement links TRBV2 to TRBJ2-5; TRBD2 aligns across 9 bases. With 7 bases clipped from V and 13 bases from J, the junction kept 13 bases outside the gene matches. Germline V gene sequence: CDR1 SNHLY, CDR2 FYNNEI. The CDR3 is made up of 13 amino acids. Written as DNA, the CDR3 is TGTGCCAGCACTTGGGTAGCGGGAGATTCGCCGTACTTC. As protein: CASTWVAGDSPYF.

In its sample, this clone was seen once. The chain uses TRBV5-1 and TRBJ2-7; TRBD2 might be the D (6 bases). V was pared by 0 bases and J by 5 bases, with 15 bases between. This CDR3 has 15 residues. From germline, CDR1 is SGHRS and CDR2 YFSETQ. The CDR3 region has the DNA TGCGCCAGCAGCTTGGCCGGGAGTCGTAACCACGAGCAGTACTTC. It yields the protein CASSLAGSRNHEQYF.

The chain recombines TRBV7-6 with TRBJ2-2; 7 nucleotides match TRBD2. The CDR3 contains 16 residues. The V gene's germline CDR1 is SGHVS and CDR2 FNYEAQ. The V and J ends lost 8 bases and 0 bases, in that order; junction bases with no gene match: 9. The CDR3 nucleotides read TGTGCCAGCGGGCGGGAGTCGGGGTCGAACACCGGGGAGCTGTTTTTT. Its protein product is CASGRESGSNTGELFF.

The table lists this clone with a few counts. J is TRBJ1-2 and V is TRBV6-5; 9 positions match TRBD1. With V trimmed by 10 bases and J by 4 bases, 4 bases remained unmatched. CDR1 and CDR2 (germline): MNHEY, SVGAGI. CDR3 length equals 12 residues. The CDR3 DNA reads TGTGCCACCAGGGACAGGGTCTATGGCTACACCTTC. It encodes CATRDRVYGYTF.

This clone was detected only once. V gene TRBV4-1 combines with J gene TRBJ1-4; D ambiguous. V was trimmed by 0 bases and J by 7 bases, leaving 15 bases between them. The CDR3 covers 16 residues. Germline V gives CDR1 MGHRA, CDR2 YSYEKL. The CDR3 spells CASSQEVVSGGEKLFF. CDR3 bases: TGCGCCAGCAGCCAAGAGGTCGTATCCGGAGGTGAAAAACTGTTTTTT.

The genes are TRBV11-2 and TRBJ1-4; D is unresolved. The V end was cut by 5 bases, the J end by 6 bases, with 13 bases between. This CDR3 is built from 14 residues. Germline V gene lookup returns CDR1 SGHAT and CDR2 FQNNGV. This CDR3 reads CASSPESLYEKLFF. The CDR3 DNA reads TGTGCCAGCAGCCCGGAGAGCCTTTATGAAAAACTGTTTTTT. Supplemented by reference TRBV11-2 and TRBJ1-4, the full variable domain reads EAGVAQSPRYKIIEKRQSVAFWCNPISGHATLYWYQQILGQGPKLLIQFQNNGVVDDSQLPKDRFSAERLKGVDSTLKIQPAKLEDSAVYLCASSPESLYEKLFFGSGTQLSVL.

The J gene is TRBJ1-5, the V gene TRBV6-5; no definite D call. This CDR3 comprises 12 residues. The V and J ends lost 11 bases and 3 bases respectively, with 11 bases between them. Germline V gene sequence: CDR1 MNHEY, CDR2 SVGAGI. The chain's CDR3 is CAGGRDNQPQHF. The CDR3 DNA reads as TGTGCCGGTGGACGGGACAATCAGCCCCAGCATTTT.

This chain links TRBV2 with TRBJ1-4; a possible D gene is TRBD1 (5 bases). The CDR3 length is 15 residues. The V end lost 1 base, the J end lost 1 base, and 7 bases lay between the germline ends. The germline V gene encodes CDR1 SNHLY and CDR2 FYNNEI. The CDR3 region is CASSEEGRTNEKLFF. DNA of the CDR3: TGTGCCAGCAGTGAAGAGGGGCGAACTAATGAAAAACTGTTTTTT.

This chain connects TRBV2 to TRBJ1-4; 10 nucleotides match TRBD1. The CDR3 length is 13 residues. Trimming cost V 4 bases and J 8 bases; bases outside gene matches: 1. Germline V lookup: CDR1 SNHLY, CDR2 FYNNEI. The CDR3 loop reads CASSGDRGEKLFF. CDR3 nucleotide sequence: TGTGCCAGCAGTGGGGACAGGGGAGAAAAACTGTTTTTT.

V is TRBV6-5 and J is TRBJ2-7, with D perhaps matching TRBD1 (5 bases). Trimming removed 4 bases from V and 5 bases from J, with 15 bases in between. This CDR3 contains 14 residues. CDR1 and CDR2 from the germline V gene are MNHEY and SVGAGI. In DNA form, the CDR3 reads TGTGCCAGCAGTTTCCAGGGTCCCCGAAACGAGCAGTACTTC. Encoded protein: CASSFQGPRNEQYF.

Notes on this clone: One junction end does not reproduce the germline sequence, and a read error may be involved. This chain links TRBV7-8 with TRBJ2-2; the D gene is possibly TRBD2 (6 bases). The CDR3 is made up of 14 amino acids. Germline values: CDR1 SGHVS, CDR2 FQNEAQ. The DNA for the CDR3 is TGTGCCAGCAGCTTGATTAGGTCCACCGGGGGGCTGTTTTTT. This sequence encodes CASSLIRSTGGLFF.

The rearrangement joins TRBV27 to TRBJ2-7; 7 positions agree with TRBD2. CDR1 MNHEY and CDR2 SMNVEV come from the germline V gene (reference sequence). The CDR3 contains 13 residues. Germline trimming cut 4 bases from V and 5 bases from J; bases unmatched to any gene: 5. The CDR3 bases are TGTGCCAGCAGTTGGGGGGGAGGGAACGAGCAGTACTTC. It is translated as CASSWGGGNEQYF.

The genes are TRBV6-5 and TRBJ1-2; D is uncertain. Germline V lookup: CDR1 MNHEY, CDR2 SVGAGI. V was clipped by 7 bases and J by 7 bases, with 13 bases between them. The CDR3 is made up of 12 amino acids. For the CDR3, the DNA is TGTGCCAGCATGGAGGGCGTCTCTGGCTACACCTTC. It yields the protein CASMEGVSGYTF.

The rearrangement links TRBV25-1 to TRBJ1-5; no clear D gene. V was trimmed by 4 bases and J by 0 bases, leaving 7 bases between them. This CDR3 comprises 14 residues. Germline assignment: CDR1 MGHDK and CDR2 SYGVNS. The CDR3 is CASSVGDSNQPQHF. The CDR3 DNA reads TGTGCCAGCAGTGTCGGAGATAGCAATCAGCCCCAGCATTTT.

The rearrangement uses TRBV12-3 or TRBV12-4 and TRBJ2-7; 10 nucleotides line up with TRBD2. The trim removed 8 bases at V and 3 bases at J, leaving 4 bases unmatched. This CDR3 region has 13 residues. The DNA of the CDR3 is TGTGCCAGCCTGAGGACTAGCGGCTACGAGCAGTACTTC. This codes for CASLRTSGYEQYF.

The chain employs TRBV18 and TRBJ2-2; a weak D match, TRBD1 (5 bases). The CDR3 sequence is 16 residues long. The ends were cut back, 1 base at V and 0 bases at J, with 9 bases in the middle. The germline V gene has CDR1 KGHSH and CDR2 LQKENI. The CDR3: CASSPLQVPNTGELFF. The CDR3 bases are TGTGCCAGCTCACCACTACAGGTCCCGAACACCGGGGAGCTGTTTTTT.